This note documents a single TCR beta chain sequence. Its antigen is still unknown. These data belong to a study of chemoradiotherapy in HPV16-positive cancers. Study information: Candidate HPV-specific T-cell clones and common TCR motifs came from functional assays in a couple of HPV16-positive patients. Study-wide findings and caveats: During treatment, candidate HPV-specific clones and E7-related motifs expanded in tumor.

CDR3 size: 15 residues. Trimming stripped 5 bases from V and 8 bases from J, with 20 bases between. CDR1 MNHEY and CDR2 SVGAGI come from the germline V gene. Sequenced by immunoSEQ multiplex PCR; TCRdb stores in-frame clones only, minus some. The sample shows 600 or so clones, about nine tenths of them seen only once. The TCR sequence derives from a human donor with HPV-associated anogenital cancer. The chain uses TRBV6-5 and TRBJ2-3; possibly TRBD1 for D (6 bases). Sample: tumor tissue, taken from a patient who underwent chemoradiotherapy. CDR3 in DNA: TGTGCCAGCAGTCCCACAGGTGGGGGCCTCGGTACGCAGTATTTT. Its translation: CASSPTGGGLGTQYF.